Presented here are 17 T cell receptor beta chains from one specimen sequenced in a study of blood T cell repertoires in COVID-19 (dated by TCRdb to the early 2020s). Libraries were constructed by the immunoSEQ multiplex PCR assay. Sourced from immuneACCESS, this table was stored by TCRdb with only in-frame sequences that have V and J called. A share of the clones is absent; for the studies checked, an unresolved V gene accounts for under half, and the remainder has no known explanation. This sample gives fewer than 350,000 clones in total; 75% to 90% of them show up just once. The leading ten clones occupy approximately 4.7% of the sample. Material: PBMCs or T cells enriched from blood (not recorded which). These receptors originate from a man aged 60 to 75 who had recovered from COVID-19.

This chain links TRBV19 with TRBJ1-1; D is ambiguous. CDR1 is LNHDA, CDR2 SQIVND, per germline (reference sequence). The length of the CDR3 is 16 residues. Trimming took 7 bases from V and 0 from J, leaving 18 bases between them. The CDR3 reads CASKRQPNQMNTEAFF. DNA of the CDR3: TGTGCCAGTAAGCGGCAGCCTAACCAAATGAACACTGAAGCTTTCTTT.

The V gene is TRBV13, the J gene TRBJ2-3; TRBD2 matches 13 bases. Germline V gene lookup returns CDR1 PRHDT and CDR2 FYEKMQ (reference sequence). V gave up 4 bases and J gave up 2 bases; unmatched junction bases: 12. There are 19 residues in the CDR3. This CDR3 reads CASSSQTLTSGRITDTQYF. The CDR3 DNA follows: TGTGCCAGCAGCTCGCAAACATTGACTAGCGGGAGGATCACAGATACGCAGTATTTT.

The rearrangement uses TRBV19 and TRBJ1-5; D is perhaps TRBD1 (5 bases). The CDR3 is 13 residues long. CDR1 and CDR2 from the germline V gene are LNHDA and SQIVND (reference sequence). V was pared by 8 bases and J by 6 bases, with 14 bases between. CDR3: CASADRYGQPQHF. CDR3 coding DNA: TGTGCCAGTGCTGACAGATACGGTCAGCCCCAGCATTTT. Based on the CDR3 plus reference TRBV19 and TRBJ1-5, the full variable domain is DGGITQSPKYLFRKEGQNVTLSCEQNLNHDAMYWYRQDPGQGLRLIYYSQIVNDFQKGDIAEGYSVSREKKESFPLTVTSAQKNPTAFYLCASADRYGQPQHFGDGTRLSIL.

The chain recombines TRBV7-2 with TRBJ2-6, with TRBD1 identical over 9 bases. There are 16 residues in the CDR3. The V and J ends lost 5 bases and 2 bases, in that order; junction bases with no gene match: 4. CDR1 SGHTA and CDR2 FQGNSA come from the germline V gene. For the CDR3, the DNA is TGTGCCAGCAGCGCCCGGACAGGGGCTGGGGCCAACGTCCTGACTTTC. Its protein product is CASSARTGAGANVLTF. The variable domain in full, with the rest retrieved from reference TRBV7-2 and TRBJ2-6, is GAGVSQSPSNKVTEKGKDVELRCDPISGHTALYWYRQSLGQGLEFLIYFQGNSAPDKSGLPSDRFSAERTGGSVSTLTIQRTQQEDSAVYLCASSARTGAGANVLTFGAGSRLTVL.

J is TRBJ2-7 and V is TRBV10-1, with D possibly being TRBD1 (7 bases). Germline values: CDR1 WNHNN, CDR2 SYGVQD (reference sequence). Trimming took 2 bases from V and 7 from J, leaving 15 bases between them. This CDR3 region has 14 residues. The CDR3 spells CASSEGTGAGEQYF. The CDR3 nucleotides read TGCGCCAGCAGTGAGGGCACAGGGGCGGGAGAGCAGTACTTC.

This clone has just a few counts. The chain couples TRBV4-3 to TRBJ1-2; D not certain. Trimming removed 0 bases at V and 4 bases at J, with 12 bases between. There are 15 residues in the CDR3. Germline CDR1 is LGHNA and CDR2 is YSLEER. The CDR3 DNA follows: TGCGCCAGCAGCCAAGATCAACTAGGGAGCTATGGCTACACCTTC. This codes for CASSQDQLGSYGYTF.

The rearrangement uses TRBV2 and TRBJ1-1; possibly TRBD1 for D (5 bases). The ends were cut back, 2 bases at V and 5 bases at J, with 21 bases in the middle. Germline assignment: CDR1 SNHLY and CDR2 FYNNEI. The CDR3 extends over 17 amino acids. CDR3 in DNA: TGTGCCAGCAGTGAACGGGGGAGTCGGTCGTCTGGTACTGAAGCTTTCTTT. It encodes CASSERGSRSSGTEAFF.

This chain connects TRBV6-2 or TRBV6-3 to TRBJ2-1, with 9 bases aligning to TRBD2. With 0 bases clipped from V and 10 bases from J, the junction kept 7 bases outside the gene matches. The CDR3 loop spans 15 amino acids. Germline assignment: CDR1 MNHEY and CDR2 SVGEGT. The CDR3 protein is CASSYSMLAGVEQFF. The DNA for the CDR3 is TGTGCCAGCAGTTACTCGATGTTAGCGGGAGTAGAGCAGTTCTTC.

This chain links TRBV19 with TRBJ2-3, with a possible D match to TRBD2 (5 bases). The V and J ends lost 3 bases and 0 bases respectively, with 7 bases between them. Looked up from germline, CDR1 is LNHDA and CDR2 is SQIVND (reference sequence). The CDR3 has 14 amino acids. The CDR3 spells CASSIRGSTDTQYF. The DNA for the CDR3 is TGTGCCAGTAGTATCCGGGGAAGCACAGATACGCAGTATTTT. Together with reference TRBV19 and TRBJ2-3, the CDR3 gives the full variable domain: DGGITQSPKYLFRKEGQNVTLSCEQNLNHDAMYWYRQDPGQGLRLIYYSQIVNDFQKGDIAEGYSVSREKKESFPLTVTSAQKNPTAFYLCASSIRGSTDTQYFGPGTRLTVL.

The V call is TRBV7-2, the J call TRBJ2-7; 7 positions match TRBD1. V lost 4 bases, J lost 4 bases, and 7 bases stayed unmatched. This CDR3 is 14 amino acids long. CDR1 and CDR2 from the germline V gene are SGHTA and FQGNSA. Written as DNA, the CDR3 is TGTGCCAGCAGCTCTAACAGGGGTGGATACGAGCAGTACTTC. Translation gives CASSSNRGGYEQYF.

The CDR3 DNA reads TGTGCCATCTCTTTGGTAGCGGGAGAAGATACGCAGTATTTT. This codes for CAISLVAGEDTQYF. This chain connects TRBV10-3 to TRBJ2-3; 9 bases match TRBD2. CDR3 length equals 14 residues. The germline CDR1 and CDR2 sequences are ENHRY and SYGVKD. The V and J ends lost 8 bases and 5 bases, in that order; junction bases with no gene match: 8.

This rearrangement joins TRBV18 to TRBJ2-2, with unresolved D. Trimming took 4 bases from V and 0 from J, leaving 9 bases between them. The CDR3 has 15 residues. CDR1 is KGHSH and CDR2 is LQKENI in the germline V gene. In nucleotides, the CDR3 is TGTGCCAGCTCACGGTCTACTCCGAACACCGGGGAGCTGTTTTTT. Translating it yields CASSRSTPNTGELFF.

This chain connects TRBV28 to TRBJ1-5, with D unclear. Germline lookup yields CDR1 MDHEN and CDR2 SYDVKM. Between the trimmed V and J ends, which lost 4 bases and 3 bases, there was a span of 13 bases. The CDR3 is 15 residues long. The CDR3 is CASSSGLTFNQPQHF. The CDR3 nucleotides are TGTGCCAGCAGTTCGGGATTAACCTTCAATCAGCCCCAGCATTTT.

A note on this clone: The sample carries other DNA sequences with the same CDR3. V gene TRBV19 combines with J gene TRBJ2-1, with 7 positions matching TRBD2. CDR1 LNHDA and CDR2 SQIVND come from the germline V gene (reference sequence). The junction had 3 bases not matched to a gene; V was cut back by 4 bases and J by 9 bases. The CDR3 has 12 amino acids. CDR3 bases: TGTGCCAGTAGTACTGGACTAGTTGAGCAGTTCTTC. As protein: CASSTGLVEQFF. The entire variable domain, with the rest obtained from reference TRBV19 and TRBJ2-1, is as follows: DGGITQSPKYLFRKEGQNVTLSCEQNLNHDAMYWYRQDPGQGLRLIYYSQIVNDFQKGDIAEGYSVSREKKESFPLTVTSAQKNPTAFYLCASSTGLVEQFFGPGTRLTVL.

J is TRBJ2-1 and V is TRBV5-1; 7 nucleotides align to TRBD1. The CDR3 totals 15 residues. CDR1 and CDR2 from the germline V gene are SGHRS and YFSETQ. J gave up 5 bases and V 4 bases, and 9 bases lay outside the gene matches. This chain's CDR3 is CASSPRKGQHNEQFF. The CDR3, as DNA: TGCGCCAGCAGCCCTCGTAAGGGACAGCACAATGAGCAGTTCTTC.

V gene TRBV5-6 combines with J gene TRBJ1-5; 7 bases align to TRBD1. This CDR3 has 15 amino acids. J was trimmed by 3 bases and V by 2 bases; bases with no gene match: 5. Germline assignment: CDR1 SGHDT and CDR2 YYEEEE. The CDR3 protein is CASSFSTGNNQPQHF. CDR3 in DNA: TGTGCCAGCAGCTTTTCGACAGGGAACAATCAGCCCCAGCATTTT.

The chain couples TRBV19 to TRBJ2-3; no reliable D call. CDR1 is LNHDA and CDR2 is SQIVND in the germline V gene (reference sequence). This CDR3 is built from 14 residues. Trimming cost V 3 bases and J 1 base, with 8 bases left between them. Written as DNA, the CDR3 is TGTGCCAGTAGTATCACTTTGGGCACAGATACGCAGTATTTT. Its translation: CASSITLGTDTQYF.